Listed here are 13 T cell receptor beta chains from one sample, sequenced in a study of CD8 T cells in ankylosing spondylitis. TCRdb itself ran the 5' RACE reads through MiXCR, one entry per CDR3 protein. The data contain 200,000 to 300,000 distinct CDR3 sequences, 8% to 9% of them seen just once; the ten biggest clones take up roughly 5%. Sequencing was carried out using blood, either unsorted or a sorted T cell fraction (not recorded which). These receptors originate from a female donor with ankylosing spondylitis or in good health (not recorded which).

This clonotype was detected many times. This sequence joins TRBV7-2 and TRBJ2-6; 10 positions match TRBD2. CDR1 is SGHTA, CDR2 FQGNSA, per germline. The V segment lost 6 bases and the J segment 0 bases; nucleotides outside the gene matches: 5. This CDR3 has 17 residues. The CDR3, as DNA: TGTGCCAGCAGACCACTAGCGGGAATCTCTGGGGCCAACGTCCTGACTTTC. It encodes CASRPLAGISGANVLTF.

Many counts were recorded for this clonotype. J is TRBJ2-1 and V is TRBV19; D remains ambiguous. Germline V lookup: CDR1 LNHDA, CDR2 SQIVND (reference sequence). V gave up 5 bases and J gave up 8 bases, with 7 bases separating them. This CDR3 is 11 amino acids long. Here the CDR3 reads CASSRWDEQFF. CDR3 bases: TGTGCCAGTAGTCGATGGGATGAGCAGTTCTTC.

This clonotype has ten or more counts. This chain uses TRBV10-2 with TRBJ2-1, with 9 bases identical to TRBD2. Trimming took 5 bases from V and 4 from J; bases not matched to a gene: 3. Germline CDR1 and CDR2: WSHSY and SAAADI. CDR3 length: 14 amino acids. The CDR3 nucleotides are TGCGCCAGCAGTTCTAGCGGGGATTACAATGAGCAGTTCTTC. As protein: CASSSSGDYNEQFF.

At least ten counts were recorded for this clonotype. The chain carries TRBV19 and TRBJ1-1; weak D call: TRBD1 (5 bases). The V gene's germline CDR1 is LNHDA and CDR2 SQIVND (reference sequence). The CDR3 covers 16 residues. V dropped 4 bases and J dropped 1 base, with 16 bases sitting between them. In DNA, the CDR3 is TGTGCCAGTAGTACGCGGCGGCAGGGTAGGAACACTGAAGCTTTCTTT. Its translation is CASSTRRQGRNTEAFF. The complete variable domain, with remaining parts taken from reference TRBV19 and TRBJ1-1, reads DGGITQSPKYLFRKEGQNVTLSCEQNLNHDAMYWYRQDPGQGLRLIYYSQIVNDFQKGDIAEGYSVSREKKESFPLTVTSAQKNPTAFYLCASSTRRQGRNTEAFFGQGTRLTVV.

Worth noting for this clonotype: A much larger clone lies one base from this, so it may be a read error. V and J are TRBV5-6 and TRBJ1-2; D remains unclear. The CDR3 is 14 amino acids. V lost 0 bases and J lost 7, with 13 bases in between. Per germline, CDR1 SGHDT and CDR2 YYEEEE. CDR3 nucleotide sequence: TGTGCCAGCAGCTTGGGGACTATGACATTTGGCTACACCTTC. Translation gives CASSLGTMTFGYTF. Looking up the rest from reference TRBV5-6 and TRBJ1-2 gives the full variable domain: DAGVTQSPTHLIKTRGQQVTLRCSPKSGHDTVSWYQQALGQGPQFIFQYYEEEERQRGNFPDRFSGHQFPNYSSELNVNALLLGDSALYLCASSLGTMTFGYTFGSGTRLTVV.

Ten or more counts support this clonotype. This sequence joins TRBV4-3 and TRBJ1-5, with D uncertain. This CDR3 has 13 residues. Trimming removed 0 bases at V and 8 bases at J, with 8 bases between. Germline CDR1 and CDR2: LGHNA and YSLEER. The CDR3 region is CASSQERAEPQHF. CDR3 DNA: TGCGCCAGCAGCCAAGAAAGGGCGGAGCCCCAGCATTTT.

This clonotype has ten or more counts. The CDR3 loop reads CASSQDVVNYGYTF. CDR3 sequence (DNA): TGTGCCAGCAGCCAAGACGTGGTTAACTATGGCTACACCTTC. The chain uses TRBV3-1 and TRBJ1-2; D remains ambiguous. Trimming shortened V by 0 bases and J by 1 base, and 6 bases separated the two germline ends. Germline V CDR1 and CDR2: LGHDT, YNNKEL (reference sequence). This CDR3 contains 14 residues.

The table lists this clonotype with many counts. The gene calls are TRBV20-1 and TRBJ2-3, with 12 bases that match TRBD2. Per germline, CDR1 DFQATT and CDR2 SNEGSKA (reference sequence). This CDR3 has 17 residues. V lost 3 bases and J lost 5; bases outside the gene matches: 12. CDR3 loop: CSARNPTSGRTIDTQYF. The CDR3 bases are TGCAGTGCTAGGAACCCAACTAGCGGGAGGACTATAGATACGCAGTATTTT.

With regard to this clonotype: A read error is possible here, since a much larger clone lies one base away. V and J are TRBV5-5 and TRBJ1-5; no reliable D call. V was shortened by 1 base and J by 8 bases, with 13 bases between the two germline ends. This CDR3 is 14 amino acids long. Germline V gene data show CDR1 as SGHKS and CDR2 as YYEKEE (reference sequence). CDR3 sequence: CASSLRQVWEPQHF. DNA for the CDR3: TGTGCCAGCAGCTTGAGGCAGGTCTGGGAGCCCCAGCATTTT.

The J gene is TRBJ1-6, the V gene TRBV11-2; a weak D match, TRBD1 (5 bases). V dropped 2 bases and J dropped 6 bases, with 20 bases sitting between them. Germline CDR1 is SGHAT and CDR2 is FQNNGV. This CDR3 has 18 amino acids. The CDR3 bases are TGTGCCAGCAGCTTATTCCGGCAGGGCGCGCCGCGTAATTCACCCCTCCACTTT. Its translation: CASSLFRQGAPRNSPLHF.

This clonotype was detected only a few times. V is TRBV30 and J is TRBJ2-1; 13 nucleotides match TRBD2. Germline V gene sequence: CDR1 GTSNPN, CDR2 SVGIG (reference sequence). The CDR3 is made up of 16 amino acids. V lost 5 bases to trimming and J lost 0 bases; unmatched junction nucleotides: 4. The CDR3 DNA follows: TGTGCCTGGCGACTAGCGGGAGGTCTCTCCTACAATGAGCAGTTCTTC. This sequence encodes CAWRLAGGLSYNEQFF.

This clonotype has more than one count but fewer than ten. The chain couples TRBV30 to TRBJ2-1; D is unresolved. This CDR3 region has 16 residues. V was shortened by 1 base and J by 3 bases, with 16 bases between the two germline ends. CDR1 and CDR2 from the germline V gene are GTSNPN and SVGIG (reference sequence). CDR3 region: CAWSALTPAGYNEQFF. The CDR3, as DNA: TGTGCCTGGAGTGCCCTAACTCCGGCAGGCTACAATGAGCAGTTCTTC.

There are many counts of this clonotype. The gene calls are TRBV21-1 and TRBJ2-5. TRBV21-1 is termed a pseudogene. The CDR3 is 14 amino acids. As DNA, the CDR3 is TGTGCCAGCAGCAAAGTCCGAAGGCGTGAGACCCAGTACTTC. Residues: CASSKVRRRETQYF.